A single T cell receptor (beta chain) is shown here with its context. Antigen unknown. This clone may be a read error of a much larger clone one base away. The sample originates from a study of T cell repertoires in cytomegalovirus infection. TCRdb redid the calling of the reads with MiXCR, one entry per CDR3 protein. The sample yields about 240,000 distinct CDR3 sequences, 9% to 15% seen once. Study-wide results and caveats: HLA-C-restricted CMV clonotypes gave the most frequent clonotype in two of eight donors.

The receptor comes from a human donor in good health (CMV status not recorded). Some clones in this sample may be carry-over from other donors' samples. The sample taken for sequencing was PBMCs.

CDR3 amino acids: CASSSSTGDTF. In DNA, the CDR3 is TGTGCCAGCAGCTCGTCGACAGGCGACACCTTC. The chain uses TRBV7-3 and TRBJ1-2; tentatively, D is TRBD1 (6 bases). CDR3 length equals 11 residues. Per the germline V gene, CDR1 is SGHTA and CDR2 is FQGTGA. V dropped 4 bases and J dropped 12 bases, with 12 bases sitting between them.